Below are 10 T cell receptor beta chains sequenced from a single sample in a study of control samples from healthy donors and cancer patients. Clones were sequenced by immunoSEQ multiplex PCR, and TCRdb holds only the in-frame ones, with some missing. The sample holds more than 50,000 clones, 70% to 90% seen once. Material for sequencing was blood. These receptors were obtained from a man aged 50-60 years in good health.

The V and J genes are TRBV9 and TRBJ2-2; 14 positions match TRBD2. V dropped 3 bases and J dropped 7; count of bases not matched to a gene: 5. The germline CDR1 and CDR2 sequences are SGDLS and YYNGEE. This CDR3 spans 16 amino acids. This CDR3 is CASSAGLAGVGGELFF. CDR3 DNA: TGTGCCAGCAGCGCGGGACTAGCGGGAGTGGGCGGGGAGCTGTTTTTT.

CDR3 amino acids: CASSYTKGAETYNEQFF. In DNA, the CDR3 is TGTGCCAGCTCATACACCAAGGGGGCGGAAACTTACAATGAGCAGTTCTTC. J is TRBJ2-1 and V is TRBV18, with 7 bases identical to TRBD1. Germline-derived CDR1 and CDR2 are KGHSH and LQKENI. This CDR3 spans 17 amino acids. Germline trimming cut 5 bases from V and 4 bases from J; bases unmatched to any gene: 14.

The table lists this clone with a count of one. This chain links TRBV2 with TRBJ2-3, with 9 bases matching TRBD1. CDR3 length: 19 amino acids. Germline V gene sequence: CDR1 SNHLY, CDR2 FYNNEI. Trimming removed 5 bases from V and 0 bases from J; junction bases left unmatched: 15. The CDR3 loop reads CASSSGTGMTTSSTDTQYF. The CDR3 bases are TGTGCCAGCAGTTCCGGGACAGGGATGACAACTTCTAGCACAGATACGCAGTATTTT.

The CDR3 DNA follows: TGTGCCAGCAGCGTACTAGCGGGAGCCTACAATGAGCAGTTCTTC. Amino acid sequence: CASSVLAGAYNEQFF. The V call is TRBV9, the J call TRBJ2-1; TRBD2 matches at 10 bases. This CDR3 has 15 residues. Germline V CDR1 and CDR2: SGDLS, YYNGEE. V lost 1 base to trimming and J lost 2 bases; unmatched junction nucleotides: 0.

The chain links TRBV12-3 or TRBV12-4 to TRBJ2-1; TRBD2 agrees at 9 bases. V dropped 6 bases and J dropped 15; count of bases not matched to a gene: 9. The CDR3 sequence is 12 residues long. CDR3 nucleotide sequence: TGTGCCAGCAGCCTGCCCCCGGGACTAGCGTTCTTC. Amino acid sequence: CASSLPPGLAFF.

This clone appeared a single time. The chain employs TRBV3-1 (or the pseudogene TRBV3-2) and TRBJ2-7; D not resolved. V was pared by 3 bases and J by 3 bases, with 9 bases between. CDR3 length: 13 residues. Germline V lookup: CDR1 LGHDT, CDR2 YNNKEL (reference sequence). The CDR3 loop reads CASSHGWNYEQYF. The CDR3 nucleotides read TGTGCCAGCAGCCATGGTTGGAACTACGAGCAGTACTTC.

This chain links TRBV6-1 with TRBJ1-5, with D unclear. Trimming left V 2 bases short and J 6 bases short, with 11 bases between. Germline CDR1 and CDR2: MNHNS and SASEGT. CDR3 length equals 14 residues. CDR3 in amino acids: CASSELGIRQPQHF. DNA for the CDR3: TGTGCCAGCAGTGAACTGGGCATACGTCAGCCCCAGCATTTT.

CDR3 residues: CASNSYRDQPQHF. The CDR3 DNA is TGTGCCAGCAACTCCTACAGGGATCAGCCCCAGCATTTT. This sequence joins TRBV28 and TRBJ1-5, with D possibly matching TRBD1 (6 bases). Trimming removed 7 bases at V and 5 bases at J, with 12 bases between. The V gene's germline CDR1 is MDHEN and CDR2 SYDVKM. The CDR3 spans 13 residues.

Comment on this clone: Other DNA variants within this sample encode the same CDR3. CDR3 in DNA: TGTGCCAGCAGTCTCCTCATTGGGGCCGGGGGGGGCTACACCTTC. It codes for CASSLLIGAGGGYTF. The chain links TRBV6-5 to TRBJ1-2, with a tentative D call TRBD1 (5 bases). This CDR3 spans 15 amino acids. Germline lookup yields CDR1 MNHEY and CDR2 SVGAGI. Trimming shortened V by 5 bases and J by 8 bases, and 21 bases separated the two germline ends.

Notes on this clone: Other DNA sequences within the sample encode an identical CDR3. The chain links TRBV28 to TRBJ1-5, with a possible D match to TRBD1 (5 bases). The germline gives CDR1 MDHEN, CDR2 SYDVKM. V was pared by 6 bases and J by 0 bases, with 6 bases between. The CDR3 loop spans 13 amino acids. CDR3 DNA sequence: TGTGCCAGCAGGGGGGGTAGCAATCAGCCCCAGCATTTT. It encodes CASRGGSNQPQHF.